These 30 T cell receptor beta chains share one sample of origin, sequenced in a study of shared clonotypes between healthy human individuals. Naive CD8 cells comprised CD45RO-negative, CCR7-positively selected cells, excluding terminally differentiated effector memory CD45RA+ cells. The assay was immunoSEQ multiplex PCR, and TCRdb's table has in-frame clones only and misses some. The sample has about 2.1 million clones; around 93% are singletons. Material: naive CD8+ T cells from PBMCs. The receptors were gathered from a young man in good health. Some clones in this sample may be carry-over from other donors' samples.

The rearrangement joins TRBV7-9 to TRBJ1-1, with D perhaps TRBD1 (6 bases). This CDR3 is 15 amino acids long. The V gene's germline CDR1 is SEHNR and CDR2 FQNEAQ (reference sequence). Trimming removed 1 base from V and 1 base from J, with 10 bases in between. The CDR3 here is CASSLGGGGNTEAFF. The CDR3 DNA reads TGTGCCAGCAGCTTAGGAGGGGGAGGGAACACTGAAGCTTTCTTT.

The chain employs TRBV25-1 and TRBJ2-7; 8 bases fit TRBD1. Trimming cost V 3 bases and J 0 bases; bases outside gene matches: 4. Germline CDR1 is MGHDK and CDR2 is SYGVNS. The CDR3 runs 15 residues. The DNA of the CDR3 is TGTGCCAGCAGTGAGGGACAGGAGAGCTCCTACGAGCAGTACTTC. Protein product: CASSEGQESSYEQYF.

The rearrangement links TRBV13 to TRBJ1-1; D unclear. Germline V gives CDR1 PRHDT, CDR2 FYEKMQ (reference sequence). V lost 8 bases, J lost 2 bases, and 12 bases lay in between. The CDR3 contains 13 residues. The CDR3 region has the DNA TGTGCCAGCGGTGGGCAGAGAAACACTGAAGCTTTCTTT. Encoded protein: CASGGQRNTEAFF.

The DNA of the CDR3 is TGTGCCAGCAGGCCACGACAGTCCCGGAATGAGCAGTTCTTC. This encodes CASRPRQSRNEQFF. The chain joins TRBV6-1 to TRBJ2-1; possibly TRBD1 for D (5 bases). The CDR3 totals 14 residues. Germline loops: CDR1 MNHNS, CDR2 SASEGT. Trimming shortened V by 6 bases and J by 7 bases, and 16 bases separated the two germline ends.

This clone was observed a handful of times. This chain connects TRBV19 to TRBJ2-7, with D maybe TRBD1 (6 bases). V shed 5 bases and J shed 3 bases, with 11 bases lying between them. Germline V gene sequence: CDR1 LNHDA, CDR2 SQIVND (reference sequence). CDR3 length equals 13 residues. The chain's CDR3 is CASSLDSGYEQYF. CDR3 in DNA: TGTGCCAGTAGTTTGGACAGTGGCTACGAGCAGTACTTC.

This rearrangement joins TRBV5-6 to TRBJ2-1; D possibly corresponds to TRBD2 (6 bases). This CDR3 has 15 residues. CDR1 and CDR2 (germline): SGHDT, YYEEEE. V was cut by 4 bases and J by 8 bases, with 19 bases left in between. The CDR3 loop is CASSDPGLATHEQFF. The CDR3 DNA reads as TGTGCCAGCAGCGACCCGGGGCTAGCGACCCATGAGCAGTTCTTC. The variable domain in full, completed from reference TRBV5-6 and TRBJ2-1, reads DAGVTQSPTHLIKTRGQQVTLRCSPKSGHDTVSWYQQALGQGPQFIFQYYEEEERQRGNFPDRFSGHQFPNYSSELNVNALLLGDSALYLCASSDPGLATHEQFFGPGTRLTVL.

This sequence joins TRBV10-3 and TRBJ2-6, with D possibly called TRBD1 or TRBD2 (6 bases each). The ends were cut back, 1 base at V and 0 bases at J, with 16 bases in the middle. CDR1 and CDR2 (germline): ENHRY, SYGVKD. This CDR3 has 19 amino acids. The DNA of the CDR3 is TGTGCCATCAGTGAGTTGGAGGGGACATCCTACTCTGGGGCCAACGTCCTGACTTTC. This codes for CAISELEGTSYSGANVLTF.

The chain is built from TRBV5-4 and TRBJ2-1; D unresolved. Germline V gene sequence: CDR1 SGHNT, CDR2 YYREEE (reference sequence). V lost 4 bases and J lost 8, with 7 bases in between. The CDR3 runs 11 residues. As DNA, the CDR3 is TGTGCCAGCAGCGAGTTGGATGAGCAGTTCTTC. Protein sequence: CASSELDEQFF. Complete variable domain (other parts from reference TRBV5-4 and TRBJ2-1): ETGVTQSPTHLIKTRGQQVTLRCSSQSGHNTVSWYQQALGQGPQFIFQYYREEENGRGNFPPRFSGLQFPNYSSELNVNALELDDSALYLCASSELDEQFFGPGTRLTVL.

With regard to this clone: Additional DNA sequences in this sample encode the identical CDR3. The chain combines TRBV4-1 with TRBJ1-3; unclear D gene. The germline gives CDR1 MGHRA, CDR2 YSYEKL. The V end was cut by 0 bases, the J end by 4 bases, with 10 bases between. This CDR3 is built from 15 residues. CDR3 nucleotides: TGCGCCAGCAGCCAAGACAGGACTGGGGGAAACACCATATATTTT. This encodes CASSQDRTGGNTIYF.

The J gene is TRBJ1-2, the V gene TRBV19; D is possibly TRBD1 (5 bases). The CDR3 spans 14 residues. Trimming left V 7 bases short and J 2 bases short, with 14 bases between. Germline CDR1 is LNHDA and CDR2 is SQIVND (reference sequence). As DNA, the CDR3 is TGTGCCAGTACCCCAATGGGGGGAAACTATGGCTACACCTTC. Residues: CASTPMGGNYGYTF.

The CDR3 sequence is CASSQQGRSNEQYF. In nucleotides, the CDR3 is TGCGCCAGCAGCCAGCAGGGGAGGTCTAACGAGCAGTACTTC. V gene TRBV5-1 combines with J gene TRBJ2-7; D could derive from TRBD1 or TRBD2 (6 bases each). V was clipped by 4 bases and J by 5 bases, with 16 bases between them. The CDR3 totals 14 residues. Per germline, CDR1 SGHRS and CDR2 YFSETQ.

The V gene is TRBV4-3, the J gene TRBJ2-1; TRBD2 matches 8 bases. Germline trimming cut 0 bases from V and 7 bases from J; bases unmatched to any gene: 11. This CDR3 region has 17 residues. Germline CDR1 is LGHNA and CDR2 is YSLEER. CDR3 in amino acids: CASSQDLSREDRNEQFF. In DNA form, the CDR3 reads TGCGCCAGCAGCCAAGATCTTTCGCGGGAGGATAGGAATGAGCAGTTCTTC.

The rearrangement uses TRBV30 and TRBJ2-7; D remains ambiguous. This CDR3 comprises 13 residues. Deletions cut 0 bases from V and 4 bases from J, with 10 bases between. Germline-derived CDR1 and CDR2 are GTSNPN and SVGIG (reference sequence). The CDR3 is CAWSVGPPYEQYF. Written as DNA, the CDR3 is TGTGCCTGGAGTGTCGGCCCTCCTTACGAGCAGTACTTC.

The chain recombines TRBV10-3 with TRBJ2-3, with a possible D match to TRBD2 (7 bases). The germline CDR1 and CDR2 sequences are ENHRY and SYGVKD. This CDR3 spans 15 amino acids. V shed 4 bases and J shed 8 bases, with 19 bases lying between them. The CDR3 spells CAISAGRGLQSTQYF. CDR3 DNA: TGTGCCATCAGTGCTGGGCGGGGGCTCCAATCTACGCAGTATTTT.

J is TRBJ1-5 and V is TRBV6-6; D is undetermined. Trimming shortened V by 4 bases and J by 2 bases, and 12 bases separated the two germline ends. This CDR3 region has 15 residues. Looked up from germline, CDR1 is MNHNY and CDR2 is SVGAGI (reference sequence). Here the CDR3 DNA reads TGTGCCAGCAGTTCGACCCCCTCGGGCAATCAGCCCCAGCATTTT. Its translation: CASSSTPSGNQPQHF.

The CDR3 reads CASSSIGQGDTEAFF. DNA for the CDR3: TGCGCCAGCAGCTCCATCGGACAGGGGGACACTGAAGCTTTCTTT. The rearrangement links TRBV4-3 to TRBJ1-1; 10 bases map to TRBD1. This CDR3 has 15 residues. CDR1 is LGHNA, CDR2 YSLEER, per germline. After removal of 5 bases from V and 3 bases from J, the junction contained 6 bases not matched to a gene.

This sequence joins TRBV5-8 and TRBJ2-3, with a weak D call TRBD2 (6 bases). This CDR3 is 18 amino acids long. Trimming took off 1 base at V and 2 bases at J, with 20 bases between the two ends. Germline CDR1 reads SGHTS; CDR2 reads YDEGEE. The CDR3 reads CASSLPSSPGEDTDTQYF. The CDR3 DNA reads TGTGCCAGCAGCTTGCCGTCATCCCCCGGGGAGGACACAGATACGCAGTATTTT.

The chain combines TRBV11-2 with TRBJ2-1, with TRBD2 matching 10 bases. In germline, CDR1 is SGHAT, CDR2 FQNNGV. This CDR3 is 17 amino acids long. Trimming removed 5 bases from V and 7 bases from J; junction bases left unmatched: 14. The CDR3 protein is CASSLTRLAGGQNEQFF. CDR3 coding DNA: TGTGCCAGCAGCCTGACCCGACTAGCGGGTGGTCAAAATGAGCAGTTCTTC.

This clone was detected once. Other DNA sequences in the sample encode the same CDR3. The chain combines TRBV27 with TRBJ2-7, with no clear D. The CDR3 consists of 13 residues. Trimming stripped 2 bases from V and 1 base from J, with 6 bases between. CDR1 and CDR2 (germline): MNHEY, SMNVEV (reference sequence). The CDR3 sequence: CASSLDYSYEQYF. The CDR3 nucleotides are TGTGCCAGCAGTTTAGATTATTCCTACGAGCAGTACTTC.

The chain couples TRBV9 to TRBJ1-3; 10 bases fit TRBD1. The CDR3 loop spans 16 amino acids. V trimming: 3 bases; J trimming: 3 bases; junction bases outside the gene matches: 6. The germline V gene encodes CDR1 SGDLS and CDR2 YYNGEE. In DNA, the CDR3 is TGTGCCAGCAGCGGATCGACAGGGGGCATTGGAAACACCATATATTTT. It codes for CASSGSTGGIGNTIYF. Based on the CDR3 plus reference TRBV9 and TRBJ1-3, the full variable domain is DSGVTQTPKHLITATGQRVTLRCSPRSGDLSVYWYQQSLDQGLQFLIQYYNGEERAKGNILERFSAQQFPDLHSELNLSSLELGDSALYFCASSGSTGGIGNTIYFGEGSWLTVV.

J is TRBJ1-1 and V is TRBV7-9; D is unclear. CDR1 and CDR2 (germline): SEHNR, FQNEAQ (reference sequence). With 5 bases removed from V and 4 bases from J, the gap between germline ends came to 11 bases. The CDR3 sequence is 13 residues long. CDR3 in amino acids: CASSGTWGTEAFF. CDR3 nucleotide sequence: TGTGCCAGCAGCGGAACTTGGGGCACTGAAGCTTTCTTT.

The J gene is TRBJ2-1, the V gene TRBV27; the match to TRBD2 covers 12 bases. This CDR3 region has 16 residues. Losses at the gene ends were 6 bases for V and 9 bases for J; bases not matched to a gene: 12. Germline CDR1 is MNHEY and CDR2 is SMNVEV (reference sequence). Here the CDR3 reads CASSSGASGRASEQFF. Written as DNA, the CDR3 is TGTGCCAGCAGCAGTGGGGCTAGCGGGAGGGCGAGTGAGCAGTTCTTC.

The chain couples TRBV11-2 to TRBJ2-5, with TRBD2 identical over 16 bases. CDR3 length: 18 amino acids. V lost 1 base and J lost 5; bases outside the gene matches: 7. Germline CDR1 and CDR2: SGHAT and FQNNGV. CDR3 nucleotide sequence: TGTGCCAGCAGCTTAGTTGGGACTAGCGGGAGGGCCGGCGAGACCCAGTACTTC. Translation: CASSLVGTSGRAGETQYF.

The chain couples TRBV2 to TRBJ1-1; D unresolved. Germline-derived CDR1 and CDR2 are SNHLY and FYNNEI. V lost 6 bases, J lost 1 base, and 12 bases lay in between. The CDR3 runs to 14 residues. This CDR3 reads CASSGTHRNTEAFF. The CDR3 coding sequence is TGTGCCAGCAGCGGAACGCACAGGAACACTGAAGCTTTCTTT.

The J gene is TRBJ2-2, the V gene TRBV27; D gene ambiguous. V was shortened by 7 bases and J by 7 bases, with 10 bases between the two germline ends. CDR3 length: 12 amino acids. Germline V gene data show CDR1 as MNHEY and CDR2 as SMNVEV (reference sequence). CDR3 residues: CASTKTGGELFF. CDR3 coding DNA: TGTGCCAGCACCAAGACTGGCGGGGAGCTGTTTTTT.

The rearrangement joins TRBV27 to TRBJ2-5, with D unresolved. The CDR3 loop spans 14 amino acids. V shed 4 bases and J shed 5 bases, with 14 bases lying between them. Germline lookup yields CDR1 MNHEY and CDR2 SMNVEV (reference sequence). CDR3 in DNA: TGTGCCAGCAGTTCACGGACGCAAAGGGAGACCCAGTACTTC. It codes for CASSSRTQRETQYF.

The chain has TRBV10-2 and TRBJ1-2, with D possibly TRBD1 on 5 matching bases. Trimming cost V 9 bases and J 4 bases, with 18 bases left between them. Per the germline V gene, CDR1 is WSHSY and CDR2 is SAAADI. This CDR3 comprises 14 residues. This CDR3 reads CASWDRGAVYGYTF. The CDR3 bases are TGCGCCAGTTGGGACCGGGGCGCCGTCTATGGCTACACCTTC.

The J gene is TRBJ2-3, the V gene TRBV6-5, with unresolved D. The CDR3 has 16 residues. The V and J ends lost 0 bases and 4 bases respectively, with 14 bases between them. Looked up from germline, CDR1 is MNHEY and CDR2 is SVGAGI. DNA for the CDR3: TGTGCCAGCAGTTACTCGAGTCCTGCTGGGGCAGATACGCAGTATTTT. It yields the protein CASSYSSPAGADTQYF.

The chain is built from TRBV2 and TRBJ2-7, with D possibly matching TRBD1 (6 bases). The CDR3 covers 16 residues. V was shortened by 0 bases and J by 1 base, with 13 bases between the two germline ends. Germline V CDR1 and CDR2: SNHLY, FYNNEI. CDR3 residues: CASSEALRQASYEQYF. CDR3 bases: TGTGCCAGCAGTGAAGCGCTTCGACAGGCTTCCTACGAGCAGTACTTC. The full variable domain, its missing parts supplied by reference TRBV2 and TRBJ2-7, is EPEVTQTPSHQVTQMGQEVILRCVPISNHLYFYWYRQILGQKVEFLVSFYNNEISEKSEIFDDQFSVERPDGSNFTLKIRSTKLEDSAMYFCASSEALRQASYEQYFGPGTRLTVT.

The V and J genes are TRBV2 and TRBJ2-2, with TRBD2 as a possible D gene (6 bases). Germline CDR1 is SNHLY and CDR2 is FYNNEI. The CDR3 has 15 amino acids. V lost 4 bases to trimming and J lost 3 bases, with 12 bases between them. The chain's CDR3 is CASSGPGVDTGELFF. The CDR3 DNA follows: TGTGCCAGCAGTGGTCCGGGGGTGGACACCGGGGAGCTGTTTTTT.